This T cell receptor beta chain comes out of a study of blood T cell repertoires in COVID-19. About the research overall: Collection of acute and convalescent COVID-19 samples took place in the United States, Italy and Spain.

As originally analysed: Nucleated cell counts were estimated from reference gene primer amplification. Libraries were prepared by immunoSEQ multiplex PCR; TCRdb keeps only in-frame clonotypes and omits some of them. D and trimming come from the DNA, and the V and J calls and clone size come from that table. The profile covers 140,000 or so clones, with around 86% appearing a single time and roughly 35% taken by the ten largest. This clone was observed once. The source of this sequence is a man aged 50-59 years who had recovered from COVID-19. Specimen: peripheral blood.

The CDR3 region is CSVLTGTRSSYNEQFF. The CDR3 DNA reads as TGCAGCGTTCTTACCGGGACAAGAAGCTCCTACAATGAGCAGTTCTTC. The rearrangement uses TRBV29-1 and TRBJ2-1; D may be TRBD1 (6 bases). This CDR3 is 16 amino acids long. Per the germline V gene, CDR1 is SQVTM and CDR2 is ANQGSEA. Trimming removed 5 bases at V and 0 bases at J, with 17 bases between.